This TCR beta chain was observed in a study of T cells in localized non-small cell lung cancer. A remark on this clone: Its specificity is unknown.

The table came from immunoSEQ multiplex PCR; TCRdb's copy has only in-frame clones and leaves some out. The sample has roughly 30,000 clones; roughly 86% are singletons. Study findings and constraints: Uninvolved adjacent lung showed higher T cell clonality than tumor.

Looked up from germline, CDR1 is SGHDT and CDR2 is YYEEEE. This CDR3 has 16 amino acids. Trimming left V 0 bases short and J 0 bases short, with 10 bases between. This chain connects TRBV5-6 to TRBJ2-1, with D tentatively TRBD1 (6 bases). This clonotype originated in a woman aged 35-75 years with stage I lung adenocarcinoma. The sample was peripheral blood, taken before any cancer treatment. The CDR3 region has the DNA TGTGCCAGCAGCTTGGGTACAGGGAGCTCCTACAATGAGCAGTTCTTC. This translates into CASSLGTGSSYNEQFF.